This entry lists 20 T cell receptor beta chains sequenced from one sample in a study of control samples from healthy donors and cancer patients. Profiled with immunoSEQ multiplex PCR; TCRdb holds only in-frame clones, not every one. Of around 43,000 clones detected, 80% to 95% appear once; the ten largest clones hold around 3.6%. Sequencing was performed on blood. The receptors shown here come from a woman aged 45-65 years in good health.

The chain joins TRBV23-1 to TRBJ2-3; 7 nucleotides line up with TRBD1. TRBV23-1 is an ORF, and what it does is uncertain. This CDR3 contains 16 residues. V trimming: 0 bases; J trimming: 2 bases; junction bases outside the gene matches: 5. Written as DNA, the CDR3 is TGCGCCAGCAGTCAATCTCGCGACAGGGTCACAGATACGCAGTATTTT. Encoded protein: CASSQSRDRVTDTQYF.

V is TRBV7-2 and J is TRBJ1-2, with 7 bases fitting TRBD1. CDR3 length equals 16 residues. The germline CDR1 and CDR2 sequences are SGHTA and FQGNSA. V trimming: 5 bases; J trimming: 5 bases; junction bases outside the gene matches: 14. The CDR3 reads CASSQFLTGEGYGYTF. The DNA of the CDR3 is TGTGCCAGCAGCCAATTCCTTACAGGGGAGGGGTATGGCTACACCTTC.

As regards this clone: An end of the junction does not agree with germline; a read error may underlie this. This chain connects TRBV7-2 to TRBJ2-5, with TRBD2 as a possible D gene (5 bases). Germline V CDR1 and CDR2: SGHTA, FQGNSA. This CDR3 has 12 residues. The CDR3 region is CASSLAQETQYF. CDR3 coding DNA: TGTGCCAGCAGCCTAGCCCAAGAGACCCAGTACTTC.

The chain recombines TRBV5-1 with TRBJ1-2; D not resolved. Germline V lookup: CDR1 SGHRS, CDR2 YFSETQ. There are 13 residues in the CDR3. V shed 0 bases and J shed 6 bases, with 9 bases lying between them. The chain's CDR3 is CASSLVGLDGYTF. The CDR3 DNA is TGCGCCAGCAGCTTGGTCGGATTAGATGGCTACACCTTC.

The rearrangement links TRBV12-3 or TRBV12-4 to TRBJ1-2; D is ambiguous. This CDR3 has 12 residues. Trimming cost V 3 bases and J 4 bases, with 6 bases left between them. CDR3 sequence reads: CASSLAVYGYTF. The CDR3 DNA follows: TGTGCCAGCAGTTTGGCCGTCTATGGCTACACCTTC.

The chain joins TRBV3-1 (or the pseudogene TRBV3-2) to TRBJ1-2; D gene ambiguous. V was cut by 4 bases and J by 7 bases, with 10 bases left in between. The CDR3 is made up of 12 amino acids. Germline V CDR1 and CDR2: LGHDT, YNNKEL (reference sequence). CDR3: CASSPAGGGYTF. The CDR3 DNA reads TGTGCCAGCAGCCCGGCCGGAGGTGGCTACACCTTC.

J is TRBJ1-2 and V is TRBV27, with D uncertain. V gave up 2 bases and J gave up 8 bases, with 18 bases separating them. There are 15 residues in the CDR3. Germline assignment: CDR1 MNHEY and CDR2 SMNVEV (reference sequence). CDR3: CASSLKSGPGEGYTF. The CDR3 DNA sequence: TGTGCCAGCAGTTTAAAGTCGGGTCCCGGGGAGGGCTACACCTTC.

The chain is built from TRBV5-6 and TRBJ2-7; TRBD2 aligns across 9 bases. Losses at the gene ends were 4 bases for V and 3 bases for J; bases not matched to a gene: 5. CDR1 SGHDT and CDR2 YYEEEE come from the germline V gene. The CDR3 is 14 amino acids. Here the CDR3 DNA reads TGTGCCAGCAGCCTGCCTAGCGGGGTCTACGAGCAGTACTTC. As protein: CASSLPSGVYEQYF.

As DNA, the CDR3 is TGTGCCAGCAGCGTGGGACGGAGCTCTGGAAACACCATATATTTT. Translation gives CASSVGRSSGNTIYF. The V call is TRBV11-2, the J call TRBJ1-3; D perhaps matches TRBD1 (5 bases). Germline lookup yields CDR1 SGHAT and CDR2 FQNNGV. Trimming pared 5 bases from V and 0 bases from J, leaving 11 bases between. This CDR3 is 15 amino acids long.

The rearrangement uses TRBV9 and TRBJ2-5; D is possibly TRBD2 (5 bases). Germline CDR1 is SGDLS and CDR2 is YYNGEE. The CDR3 has 16 amino acids. The germline V and J ends were trimmed by 1 base and 5 bases, with 18 bases remaining between them. The CDR3 DNA is TGTGCCAGCAGCGTATCTGGACTTCTAACATCGGAGACCCAGTACTTC. Its translation is CASSVSGLLTSETQYF.

This clone came up once. J is TRBJ2-2 and V is TRBV29-1; 10 bases match TRBD2. Trimming removed 4 bases from V and 5 bases from J; junction bases left unmatched: 16. The CDR3 spans 18 residues. Looked up from germline, CDR1 is SQVTM and CDR2 is ANQGSEA. This CDR3 reads CSVGRNRLAGDRTGELFF. Here the CDR3 DNA reads TGCAGCGTTGGAAGAAACCGTCTAGCGGGGGATAGGACCGGGGAGCTGTTTTTT.

The chain is built from TRBV29-1 and TRBJ2-3, with D tentatively TRBD2 (5 bases). The CDR3 consists of 13 residues. Germline CDR1 reads SQVTM; CDR2 reads ANQGSEA. Trimming stripped 6 bases from V and 6 bases from J, with 16 bases between. The CDR3 here is CSVGDRGRDTQYF. CDR3 DNA sequence: TGCAGCGTAGGAGACCGGGGTCGGGATACGCAGTATTTT.

This clone has a single count. The chain carries TRBV7-9 and TRBJ1-2, with D perhaps matching TRBD1 (5 bases). Trimming left V 0 bases short and J 0 bases short, with 11 bases between. CDR1 is SEHNR and CDR2 is FQNEAQ in the germline V gene (reference sequence). This CDR3 region has 16 residues. CDR3 coding DNA: TGTGCCAGCAGCTTAGCGCGGGACTCGGCTAACTATGGCTACACCTTC. It codes for CASSLARDSANYGYTF.

The chain carries TRBV2 and TRBJ2-7; no reliable D call. Germline CDR1 SNHLY, CDR2 FYNNEI. Trimming stripped 2 bases from V and 6 bases from J, with 14 bases between. The length of the CDR3 is 14 residues. The CDR3 nucleotides read TGTGCCAGCAGTGAACAAACAGTACGTGGCGAGCAGTACTTC. Residues: CASSEQTVRGEQYF.

This chain uses TRBV19 with TRBJ2-1; 8 bases map to TRBD2. This CDR3 has 14 amino acids. CDR1 and CDR2 from the germline V gene are LNHDA and SQIVND (reference sequence). V lost 8 bases to trimming and J lost 7 bases; unmatched junction nucleotides: 10. DNA of the CDR3: TGTGCCAGTGTTAACGGCGGGGGGTCGAATGAGCAGTTCTTC. This translates into CASVNGGGSNEQFF.

The chain employs TRBV18 and TRBJ2-2, with D possibly being TRBD1 (5 bases). This CDR3 spans 14 amino acids. V was pared by 5 bases and J by 4 bases, with 11 bases between. The germline gives CDR1 KGHSH, CDR2 LQKENI. The CDR3: CASSKGAATGELFF. The DNA of the CDR3 is TGTGCCAGCTCAAAAGGGGCGGCCACCGGGGAGCTGTTTTTT. Drawing the rest from reference TRBV18 and TRBJ2-2, the complete variable domain is NAGVMQNPRHLVRRRGQEARLRCSPMKGHSHVYWYRQLPEEGLKFMVYLQKENIIDESGMPKERFSAEFPKEGPSILRIQQVVRGDSAAYFCASSKGAATGELFFGEGSRLTVL.

J is TRBJ2-2 and V is TRBV7-3; D unclear. Germline V gene sequence: CDR1 SGHTA, CDR2 FQGTGA. V gave up 2 bases and J gave up 1 base, with 5 bases separating them. The length of the CDR3 is 14 residues. CDR3 DNA: TGTGCCAGCAGCTTAGTAGGGAACACCGGGGAGCTGTTTTTT. As protein: CASSLVGNTGELFF.

The chain carries TRBV5-4 and TRBJ1-6; TRBD1 is a possible D gene (5 bases). Trimming left V 4 bases short and J 1 base short, with 9 bases between. There are 15 residues in the CDR3. Germline-derived CDR1 and CDR2 are SGHNT and YYREEE (reference sequence). The CDR3 is CASSPGRSYNSPLHF. The DNA of the CDR3 is TGTGCCAGCAGCCCGGGGCGTTCCTATAATTCACCCCTCCACTTT.

CDR3 region: CASTQRGGYTF. In nucleotides, the CDR3 is TGTGCCAGCACGCAGAGGGGTGGCTACACCTTC. The V call is TRBV12-3 or TRBV12-4, the J call TRBJ1-2, with D tentatively TRBD1 (5 bases). Trimming left V 7 bases short and J 7 bases short, with 10 bases between. The CDR3 runs 11 residues.

The genes are TRBV10-3 and TRBJ1-3; D is unclear. The CDR3 length is 14 residues. V was pared by 9 bases and J by 0 bases, with 12 bases between. Germline V gene data show CDR1 as ENHRY and CDR2 as SYGVKD. CDR3 sequence reads: CAIHSSSSGNTIYF. In DNA, the CDR3 is TGTGCCATTCACAGCTCGAGCTCTGGAAACACCATATATTTT.